What follows are 13 T cell receptor beta chains derived from one specimen sequenced in a study of Ad26.COV2.S vaccination and SARS-CoV-2 variants (dated by TCRdb to 2020 to 2023). The meaning of the sample's treatment or condition label: around 19 received Ad26.COV2.S at low or high dose, single or two shots; several received placebo; per-sample allocation not given. Repertoires of vaccine and placebo recipients were sequenced from samples taken on day 63 after the first injection. The library relied on the immunoSEQ multiplex PCR assay. TCRdb took this table from immuneACCESS and kept in-frame rearrangements with V and J called. Such tables lack part of the clones; where checked against another copy, unresolved V genes explain under half of the gap, and the rest is unexplained. The sample table records roughly 460,000 clones; about 89% of these occur just once. 1.5% to 2% of the sample goes to the ten largest clones.

This material consisted of peripheral blood, taken in a trial of Ad26.COV2.S vaccine versus placebo. Receptors were obtained from a person between 18 and 65 years old who received the Ad26.COV2.S COVID-19 vaccine or a placebo.

The genes are TRBV24-1 and TRBJ1-2; D uncertain. V lost 2 bases and J lost 2, with 8 bases in between. CDR3 length equals 14 residues. Per germline, CDR1 KGHDR and CDR2 SFDVKD. CDR3 sequence (DNA): TGTGCCACCAGTGATTCTCTTCAAAACTATGGCTACACCTTC. Residues: CATSDSLQNYGYTF.

The V call is TRBV25-1, the J call TRBJ2-5; D may correspond to TRBD1 or TRBD2 (6 bases each). This CDR3 contains 17 residues. Germline CDR1 reads MGHDK; CDR2 reads SYGVNS. V was cut by 6 bases and J by 4 bases, with 24 bases left in between. CDR3 amino acids: CASSQRKRGEIIETQYF. In nucleotides, the CDR3 is TGTGCCAGCAGCCAAAGGAAGAGGGGGGAAATAATAGAGACCCAGTACTTC.

The chain recombines TRBV18 with TRBJ2-7; D is undetermined. Germline-derived CDR1 and CDR2 are KGHSH and LQKENI. V lost 2 bases to trimming and J lost 2 bases, with 4 bases between them. This CDR3 comprises 12 residues. The CDR3 coding sequence is TGTGCCAGCTCACCAGGGACCTACGAGCAGTACTTC. Translation gives CASSPGTYEQYF.

The genes are TRBV4-2 and TRBJ2-7, with 13 bases fitting TRBD2. The CDR3 is 17 residues long. V shed 4 bases and J 0 bases; nucleotides not matched to a gene: 6. Per germline, CDR1 LGHNA and CDR2 YNFKEQ. DNA for the CDR3: TGTGCCAGCAGCCTGACTAGCGGGGGGACCAGCTCCTACGAGCAGTACTTC. This codes for CASSLTSGGTSSYEQYF.

This clone has only one observation. This sequence joins TRBV4-2 and TRBJ2-1; 8 bases are a match to TRBD2. This CDR3 is built from 16 residues. Looked up from germline, CDR1 is LGHNA and CDR2 is YNFKEQ. The ends lost 0 bases at V and 5 bases at J; junction bases unmatched: 6. DNA for the CDR3: TGTGCCAGCAGCCAAGATCCCAGCGGGGGTAACAATGAGCAGTTCTTC. Translated: CASSQDPSGGNNEQFF.

The chain's CDR3 is CASSKNLPGTGGRQPQHF. As DNA, the CDR3 is TGTGCCAGTAGTAAGAACCTCCCCGGGACAGGGGGGCGTCAGCCCCAGCATTTT. This chain connects TRBV19 to TRBJ1-5; 11 nucleotides match TRBD1. The CDR3 runs to 18 residues. Germline V CDR1 and CDR2: LNHDA, SQIVND (reference sequence). V dropped 4 bases and J dropped 6; count of bases not matched to a gene: 14.

This chain uses TRBV28 with TRBJ2-7; 10 bases match TRBD2. The germline V gene encodes CDR1 MDHEN and CDR2 SYDVKM. After removal of 8 bases from V and 3 bases from J, the junction contained 7 bases not matched to a gene. The CDR3 loop spans 14 amino acids. DNA of the CDR3: TGTGCCAGCGGGACTAGCGAACGAATCTACGAGCAGTACTTC. This codes for CASGTSERIYEQYF.

This clone appeared a few times. V gene TRBV3-1 (or the pseudogene TRBV3-2) combines with J gene TRBJ1-1; 9 positions match TRBD1. Germline V gene data show CDR1 as LGHDT and CDR2 as YNNKEL (reference sequence). The J segment lost 7 bases and the V segment lost 0 bases, leaving 0 bases of the junction unmatched. This CDR3 is built from 13 residues. DNA for the CDR3: TGTGCCAGCAGCCAAGAGGGACAGGGTGAAGCTTTCTTT. It translates to CASSQEGQGEAFF.

This clone was counted a single time. CDR3 amino acids: CASSLSRTRQETQYF. The CDR3 bases are TGTGCCAGCAGCTTAAGCAGGACTAGACAAGAGACCCAGTACTTC. The gene calls are TRBV7-2 and TRBJ2-5; 7 bases match TRBD2. V was pared by 2 bases and J by 2 bases, with 5 bases of the junction left unmatched. The CDR3 is 15 amino acids. Germline V gene lookup returns CDR1 SGHTA and CDR2 FQGNSA.

The V gene is TRBV18, the J gene TRBJ2-7, with D tentatively TRBD2 (6 bases). The CDR3 sequence is 15 residues long. Looked up from germline, CDR1 is KGHSH and CDR2 is LQKENI. Trimming stripped 5 bases from V and 3 bases from J, with 17 bases between. This chain's CDR3 is CASSAGLKDSYEQYF. In DNA, the CDR3 is TGTGCCAGCTCAGCGGGACTCAAAGATAGCTACGAGCAGTACTTC.

The chain links TRBV27 to TRBJ2-6; TRBD2 is a possible D gene (6 bases). The length of the CDR3 is 16 residues. The ends were cut back, 2 bases at V and 3 bases at J, with 11 bases in the middle. The germline V gene has CDR1 MNHEY and CDR2 SMNVEV (reference sequence). The CDR3 region is CASSLGEVVGANVLTF. The CDR3 DNA sequence: TGTGCCAGCAGTTTAGGGGAGGTGGTTGGGGCCAACGTCCTGACTTTC.

CDR3 coding DNA: TGTGCCAGCAGCTTGGGACAGCGACCCAATGAGCAGTTCTTC. It yields the protein CASSLGQRPNEQFF. The chain carries TRBV5-4 and TRBJ2-1, with D perhaps TRBD1 (5 bases). V lost 0 bases and J lost 6, with 10 bases in between. This CDR3 has 14 residues. CDR1 is SGHNT and CDR2 is YYREEE in the germline V gene (reference sequence).

The chain combines TRBV7-2 with TRBJ2-1; D is undetermined. In germline, CDR1 is SGHTA, CDR2 FQGNSA. Trimming took 0 bases from V and 4 from J, leaving 10 bases between them. The CDR3 has 15 amino acids. This CDR3 is CASSLAPRQYNEQFF. The CDR3, as DNA: TGTGCCAGCAGCTTAGCGCCGCGTCAATACAATGAGCAGTTCTTC. Complete variable domain (other parts from reference TRBV7-2 and TRBJ2-1): GAGVSQSPSNKVTEKGKDVELRCDPISGHTALYWYRQSLGQGLEFLIYFQGNSAPDKSGLPSDRFSAERTGGSVSTLTIQRTQQEDSAVYLCASSLAPRQYNEQFFGPGTRLTVL.